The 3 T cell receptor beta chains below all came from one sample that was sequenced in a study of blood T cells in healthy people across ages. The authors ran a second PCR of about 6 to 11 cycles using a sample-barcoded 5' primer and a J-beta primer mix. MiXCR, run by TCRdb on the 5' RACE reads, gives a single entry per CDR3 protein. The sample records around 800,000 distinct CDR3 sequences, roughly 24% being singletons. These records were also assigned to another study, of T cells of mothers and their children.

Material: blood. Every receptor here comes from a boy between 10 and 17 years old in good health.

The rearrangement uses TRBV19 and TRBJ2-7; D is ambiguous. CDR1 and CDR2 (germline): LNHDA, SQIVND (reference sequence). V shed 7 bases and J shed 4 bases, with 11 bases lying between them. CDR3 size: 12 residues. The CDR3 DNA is TGTGCCAGTAATACGGTGGGTTACGAGCAGTACTTC. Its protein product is CASNTVGYEQYF. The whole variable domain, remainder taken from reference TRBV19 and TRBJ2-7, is DGGITQSPKYLFRKEGQNVTLSCEQNLNHDAMYWYRQDPGQGLRLIYYSQIVNDFQKGDIAEGYSVSREKKESFPLTVTSAQKNPTAFYLCASNTVGYEQYFGPGTRLTVT.

The CDR3 loop is CSARELTSYNEQFF. The CDR3, as DNA: TGCAGTGCTAGGGAGCTGACTTCCTACAATGAGCAGTTCTTC. V usage is TRBV20-1 and J usage is TRBJ2-1; D unresolved. Trimming shortened V by 3 bases and J by 1 base, and 10 bases separated the two germline ends. The CDR3 is 14 amino acids. Per the germline V gene, CDR1 is DFQATT and CDR2 is SNEGSKA (reference sequence).

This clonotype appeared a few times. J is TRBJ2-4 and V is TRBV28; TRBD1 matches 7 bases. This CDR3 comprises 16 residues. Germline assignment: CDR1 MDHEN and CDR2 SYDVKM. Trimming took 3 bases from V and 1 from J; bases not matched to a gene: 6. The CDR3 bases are TGTGCCAGCAGTTTTGACAGGGTTCTTGCCAAAAACATTCAGTACTTC. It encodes CASSFDRVLAKNIQYF.